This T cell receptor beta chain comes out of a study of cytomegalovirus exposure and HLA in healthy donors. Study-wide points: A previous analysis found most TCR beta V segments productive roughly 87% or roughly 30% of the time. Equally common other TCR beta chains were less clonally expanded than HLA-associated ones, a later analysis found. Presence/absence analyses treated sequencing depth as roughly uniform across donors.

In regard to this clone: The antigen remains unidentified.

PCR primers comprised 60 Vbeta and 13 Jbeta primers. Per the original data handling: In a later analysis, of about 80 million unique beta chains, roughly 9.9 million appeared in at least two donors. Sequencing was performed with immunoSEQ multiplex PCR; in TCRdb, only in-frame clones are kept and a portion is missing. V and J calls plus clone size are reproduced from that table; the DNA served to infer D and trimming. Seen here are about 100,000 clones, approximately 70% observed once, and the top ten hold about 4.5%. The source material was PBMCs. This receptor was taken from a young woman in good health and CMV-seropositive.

CDR3 sequence: CASSQASPGTGNTEAFF. CDR3 in DNA: TGCGCCAGCAGCCAAGCATCCCCGGGCACAGGGAACACTGAAGCTTTCTTT. The chain links TRBV4-3 to TRBJ1-1; tentative D call: TRBD1 (5 bases). The CDR3 has 17 amino acids. V was clipped by 1 base and J by 1 base, with 16 bases between them. The germline gives CDR1 LGHNA, CDR2 YSLEER.